This T cell receptor beta chain is from a study of tumor-infiltrating lymphocytes in glioblastoma multiforme. Points from the study as a whole: Detected clone frequencies may not reflect cell counts, being RNA-based.

Notes on this clonotype: Its antigen is not identified. Germline is not matched at one junction end, which may reflect a read error.

Three nested ARM-PCR rounds with V-beta and C-beta primers built TCRB libraries. Input was 0.5 ug total RNA, reverse-transcribed with a C-beta primer. In TCRdb, the multiplex PCR reads were re-called with MiXCR into one record per CDR3 protein. Altogether about 15,000 distinct CDR3 sequences are present, about 67% being singletons, with the ten largest covering less than 50%. The source of this sequence is a male donor with glioblastoma. Sample: brain tumor tissue.

CDR3 bases: TGTGCGAGCGGCTTAGTTTCTGGCGGGAAGGGTTCCTACGATGAGCAGTTCTTC. Residues: CASGLVSGGKGSYDEQFF. The chain joins TRBV11-2 to TRBJ2-1, with D tentatively TRBD2 (6 bases). The CDR3 has 18 residues. Germline V gene data show CDR1 as SGHAT and CDR2 as FQNNGV.